This entry concerns a single T cell receptor (beta chain). Its target is not known. This specimen comes from a study of CD8 T cells in Susac syndrome. Findings of the study overall: The study's TCR sequencing and HLA analysis covered a relatively small number of individuals, and the study acknowledged this.

RNA, at about 0.45 to 1 ug, was reverse transcribed with random hexamers. immunoSEQ multiplex PCR amplified TCR beta CDR3 across 54 Vbeta, 13 Jbeta. TCRdb fed the immunoSEQ multiplex PCR reads into MiXCR, producing one record per CDR3 protein. This repertoire shows about 150,000 distinct CDR3 sequences, over 95% found once; its top ten account for 0.14% to 0.15%. TCR beta from blood CD8+ and CD4+ T cells was sequenced. The CD8+ and CD4+ T cells were isolated magnetically using a negative isolation approach, whereas the TEMRA cells were enriched by FACS. The sample comprised CD8+ T cells from PBMCs. This clonotype was obtained from a human donor with multiple sclerosis.

CDR3 protein: CASSPSSDTYGYTF. In nucleotides, the CDR3 is TGTGCCAGCAGTCCTTCTTCCGACACCTATGGCTACACCTTC. This chain links TRBV12-3 or TRBV12-4 with TRBJ1-2; D gene ambiguous. The germline V and J ends were trimmed by 5 bases and 4 bases, with 14 bases remaining between them. The CDR3 has 14 amino acids.